This T cell receptor (beta chain) was observed in a study of cytomegalovirus exposure and HLA in healthy donors. Regarding the study as a whole: It was only CMV serostatus that was available as immune exposure information. As a later analysis showed, a missense DCLRE1C variant was linked to trimming of TCR beta V- and J-genes. Reportedly, HLA-A and HLA-B alleles of most subjects were accurately predicted from TCR beta.

This clone was found once. The antigen is undetermined. PCR used 60 Vbeta primers and 13 Jbeta primers. Clones were read by immunoSEQ multiplex PCR, and TCRdb kept only the in-frame ones, dropping some. The data contain roughly 100,000 clones, roughly two thirds of them singletons. Material: PBMCs. The source of this sequence is a female donor in good health and CMV-seronegative.

CDR3 bases: TGTGCCAGTAGTATATCTCTTTCTGGGGCCAACGTCCTGACTTTC. It codes for CASSISLSGANVLTF. The chain employs TRBV19 and TRBJ2-6; no clear D. Trimming cost V 2 bases and J 1 base, with 6 bases left between them. Looked up from germline, CDR1 is LNHDA and CDR2 is SQIVND (reference sequence). The CDR3 spans 15 residues.